This TCR beta chain was sequenced during a study of cytomegalovirus exposure and HLA in healthy donors. Vbeta (60) and Jbeta (13) primers were used in the PCR. Assay: immunoSEQ multiplex PCR; the TCRdb copy retains only in-frame clones and omits some. The table records approximately 100,000 clones, roughly four fifths of them present only once. This clone was seen a few times. Its antigen is unknown. Losses at the gene ends were 8 bases for V and 0 bases for J; bases not matched to a gene: 3. Germline V gene sequence: CDR1 SNHLY, CDR2 FYNNEI. CDR3 length equals 14 residues. Study results and limitations: In a later analysis, the majority of CMV-associated beta chains seemingly showed HLA restriction. Within an earlier analysis, most TCR beta V segments proved productive either about 90% or about 30% of the time.

The TCR was taken from a man aged 50 to 60 in good health and CMV-seronegative. The source material was PBMCs. The chain employs TRBV2 and TRBJ2-2, with 7 nucleotides matching TRBD1. DNA of the CDR3: TGTGCCAGCCGGGACAGACCGAACACCGGGGAGCTGTTTTTT. Translated: CASRDRPNTGELFF.